Listed below are T cell receptor beta chains from one sample, sequenced in a study of early T cells in non-severe SARS-CoV-2 infection. TCRdb re-analysed the 5' RACE reads in MiXCR, keeping a single row per CDR3 protein. This sample has some 30,000 distinct CDR3 sequences; roughly 7% occur once, and the top ten carry less than 3%. The specimen sequenced was whole blood. The origin of the receptors is an adult who was a healthcare worker with PCR-confirmed SARS-CoV-2 infection or an uninfected control (not recorded which). The CDR3 runs from the conserved cysteine through the conserved F or W. The D gene is left open where the match is weak. The size entry is marked missing in some rows and otherwise reads once, few, many or a size class.

CDR3nt	CDR3aa	v_gene	j_gene	d_gene	abundance
TGTGCCGAAGACAGGGCTATGAACACTGAAGCTTTCTTT	CAEDRAMNTEAFF	TRBV7-9	TRBJ1-1	TRBD1	many
TGTGCCAGCAGTCCTGCTGAACCTCACACAGATACGCAGTATTTT	CASSPAEPHTDTQYF	TRBV27	TRBJ2-3	-	many
TGCAGTGCTAGAGCAGCGGGGAGGGGTTACAATGAGCAGTTCTTC	CSARAAGRGYNEQFF	TRBV20-1	TRBJ2-1	TRBD2	many
TGCAGCGGGTTGACTAGCGGGACGCAGTATTTT	CSGLTSGTQYF	TRBV29-1	TRBJ2-3	TRBD2	medium-sized
TGTGCCAGCAGCTTGCGTGCGGGAGTAGGGCCTTTGGTTGAGCAGTTCTTC	CASSLRAGVGPLVEQFF	TRBV5-5	TRBJ2-1	TRBD2	-
TGTGCCAGCAGCCGCGCCGGGACAGGGCGCTACGAGCAGTACTTC	CASSRAGTGRYEQYF	TRBV6-5	TRBJ2-7	TRBD1	many
TGTGCCAGCTCTCCGACAGGGCGGGACACTGAAGCTTTCTTT	CASSPTGRDTEAFF	TRBV18	TRBJ1-1	TRBD1	many
TGTGCCAGCAGTTACACTCAGGGACAGGGGGCAAATATCTATGGCTACACCTTC	CASSYTQGQGANIYGYTF	TRBV6-5	TRBJ1-2	TRBD1	many
TGTGCCAGCAGCCAAGCAATAGCGGTCGACGAGCAGTACTTC	CASSQAIAVDEQYF	TRBV3-1	TRBJ2-7	-	few
TGTGCCAGCGGAGAAGCGGGAGTCCTCGAGCAGTACTTC	CASGEAGVLEQYF	TRBV27	TRBJ2-7	TRBD2	few
TGTGCCAGCAGTGAGGGACTAGCGGGAGGCAATGAGCAGTTCTTC	CASSEGLAGGNEQFF	TRBV6-1	TRBJ2-1	TRBD2	-
TGCAGCGGAACAGGGGGAGAAGAGACCCAGTACTTC	CSGTGGEETQYF	TRBV29-1	TRBJ2-5	TRBD1	many
TGCGCCAGCAGCCAAGATACGGGGACAAGCGAGGAGCTAGCCAAAAACATTCAGTACTTC	CASSQDTGTSEELAKNIQYF	TRBV4-1	TRBJ2-4	-	many
TGTGCCAGCAGCTTAGGAAGGGATGAGGGCTACACCTTC	CASSLGRDEGYTF	TRBV7-9	TRBJ1-2	-	many
TGCGCCAGCAGCCAAGAAGGGCCGGGACAGGTCCCCTACGAGCAGTACTTC	CASSQEGPGQVPYEQYF	TRBV4-3	TRBJ2-7	TRBD1	many
TGCGCCAGCAGGAGCGCGGGAGCAGATACGCAGTATTTT	CASRSAGADTQYF	TRBV10-1	TRBJ2-3	TRBD2	few
TGCGCCAGCAGCTTGGCCGGCAGCTTGAACACTGAAGCTTTCTTT	CASSLAGSLNTEAFF	TRBV5-1	TRBJ1-1	-	many
TGCGCCAGCAGCCAAGAGGCCGCGGACGGGGAGCTGTTTTTT	CASSQEAADGELFF	TRBV4-1	TRBJ2-2	-	many
TGTGCCAGCAGTTTAGGGAAAGGGGACGAAAAACTGTTTTTT	CASSLGKGDEKLFF	TRBV6-5	TRBJ1-4	-	many
TGCGCCAGCAGCTTGGGACAGACCCAAGAGACCCAGTACTTC	CASSLGQTQETQYF	TRBV5-1	TRBJ2-5	-	many
TGTGCCAGCAGCTTGGTTCTAGCGCCTTACAATGAGCAGTTCTTC	CASSLVLAPYNEQFF	TRBV5-4	TRBJ2-1	-	many
TGTGCCAGCAGTTTCCAAGAGACCCAGTACTTC	CASSFQETQYF	TRBV7-6	TRBJ2-5	-	few
TGTGCCAGCAGTTTCGGGACAGGGGAAGAGACCCAGTACTTC	CASSFGTGEETQYF	TRBV5-4	TRBJ2-5	TRBD1	many
TGTGCCAGCAGTACGGGACAGGGGCCCACCGGGGAGCTGTTTTTT	CASSTGQGPTGELFF	TRBV6-5	TRBJ2-2	TRBD1	many
TGTGCCAGCAGCCAAGATCGCGGGAGACCCTACGAGCAGTACTTC	CASSQDRGRPYEQYF	TRBV4-2	TRBJ2-7	TRBD2	many
TGTGCCAGCATCAGGGGAGGCAATGAGCAGTTCTTC	CASIRGGNEQFF	TRBV2	TRBJ2-1	-	few
TGTGCCAGCTCACCATCAGCAGCCAATGAGCAGTTCTTC	CASSPSAANEQFF	TRBV18	TRBJ2-1	-	many
TGTGCCAGCAGGGCCAGACTAGCGGAAAGCTCCTACGAGCAGTACTTC	CASRARLAESSYEQYF	TRBV6-6	TRBJ2-7	TRBD2	many
TGCGCCAGCAGCCAAGATATCGGGTTTGCAGATACGCAGTATTTT	CASSQDIGFADTQYF	TRBV4-1	TRBJ2-3	-	many
TGCGCCAGCAGCTTGGCCGGGGGGATGAACACTGAAGCTTTCTTT	CASSLAGGMNTEAFF	TRBV5-1	TRBJ1-1	-	many
TGTGCCAGTTCGGGGGCTAGCGGCACCAAAAACATTCAGTACTTC	CASSGASGTKNIQYF	TRBV6-2/TRBV6-3	TRBJ2-4	-	many
TGCGCCAGCAGCCATTTCGACAGGGACTATGGCTACACCTTC	CASSHFDRDYGYTF	TRBV4-1	TRBJ1-2	TRBD1	many
TGTGCCAGCAGTCTGTGGAATGAGCAGTTCTTC	CASSLWNEQFF	TRBV28	TRBJ2-1	-	many
TGTGCCAGCAGTCAACTTAGGGGCCCCAATGAGCAGTTCTTC	CASSQLRGPNEQFF	TRBV11-2	TRBJ2-1	-	many
TGCGCCAGCAGCCACAGGGGCAATGAGCAGTTCTTC	CASSHRGNEQFF	TRBV4-1	TRBJ2-1	-	many
TGTGCCAGCAGTCCGACCCGACTAGCCAGCTCCTACGAGCAGTACTTC	CASSPTRLASSYEQYF	TRBV27	TRBJ2-7	TRBD2	-
TGCAGTGCTAGAGGGACTATTAACACCGGGGAGCTGTTTTTT	CSARGTINTGELFF	TRBV20-1	TRBJ2-2	-	few
-	CASSPGTGFMKNCFF	TRBV12-3/TRBV12-4	TRBJ1-4	-	-
TGCAGCGTTGAAGATCCGCCAGGGGGCCGGGAAAAACTGTTTTTT	CSVEDPPGGREKLFF	TRBV29-1	TRBJ1-4	TRBD1	-
TGTGCCAGCACCGTAGGGAGGGCAGGGGGAGAGACCCAGTACTTC	CASTVGRAGGETQYF	TRBV12-3/TRBV12-4	TRBJ2-5	-	many
TGTGCCAGCAGCCCCAGAGGAGGGAGCGAGTCCTACAATGAGCAGTTCTTC	CASSPRGGSESYNEQFF	TRBV7-2	TRBJ2-1	-	many
TGTGCCAGCAGCTCTGACTCCTACTCTGGAAACACCATATATTTT	CASSSDSYSGNTIYF	TRBV7-2	TRBJ1-3	-	-
TGTGCCAGCGGATTTCAGGGGGATGAGCAGTTCTTC	CASGFQGDEQFF	TRBV3-1	TRBJ2-1	TRBD1	many
TGTGCCAGCAGCTTACTAGCGGGAGGGTCGACAGATACGCAGTATTTT	CASSLLAGGSTDTQYF	TRBV7-2	TRBJ2-3	TRBD2	many
TGCAGTGCTATGACCAGGGGCTGGCGTAATCAGCCCCAGCATTTT	CSAMTRGWRNQPQHF	TRBV20-1	TRBJ1-5	-	medium-sized
TGCAGTGCTCAACTGACAGGGTTCGCTGAAGCTTTCTTT	CSAQLTGFAEAFF	TRBV20-1	TRBJ1-1	TRBD1	-
TGCAGTGCTAGCCCGAATCGGGAGCAGTTCTTC	CSASPNREQFF	TRBV20-1	TRBJ2-1	-	many
TGTGCCAGCAGCTTCTTAGCAGACAAGGTACAGGTAGCGCAGTATTTT	CASSFLADKVQVAQYF	TRBV5-6	TRBJ2-3	-	many
TGCAGCGTTGGAGAGGGAGGCTACGAGCAGTACTTC	CSVGEGGYEQYF	TRBV29-1	TRBJ2-7	-	once
TGCAGTGCTAGCCCAGTAGGACTAGCGGGAGGAGAGGCGAAGCAGTTCTTC	CSASPVGLAGGEAKQFF	TRBV20-1	TRBJ2-1	TRBD2	many
TGTGCAATCATGGGGTCTAGCGCGAACACCGGGGAGCTGTTTTTT	CAIMGSSANTGELFF	TRBV2	TRBJ2-2	-	many
TGTGCCAGCAACCCTGGTGGGACACGGCGGGGCTACACCTTC	CASNPGGTRRGYTF	TRBV6-5	TRBJ1-2	-	many
TGTGCCAGCAGTTCGGGTGCTGAGCAGTTCTTC	CASSSGAEQFF	TRBV12-3/TRBV12-4	TRBJ2-1	-	many
TGCAGCGGTGAACCGGGGAACACTGAAGCTTTCTTT	CSGEPGNTEAFF	TRBV29-1	TRBJ1-1	-	-
TGTGCCAGCAGCTTGGGCCTACAACTAGAAGAGGAGACCCAGTACTTC	CASSLGLQLEEETQYF	TRBV11-2	TRBJ2-5	-	-